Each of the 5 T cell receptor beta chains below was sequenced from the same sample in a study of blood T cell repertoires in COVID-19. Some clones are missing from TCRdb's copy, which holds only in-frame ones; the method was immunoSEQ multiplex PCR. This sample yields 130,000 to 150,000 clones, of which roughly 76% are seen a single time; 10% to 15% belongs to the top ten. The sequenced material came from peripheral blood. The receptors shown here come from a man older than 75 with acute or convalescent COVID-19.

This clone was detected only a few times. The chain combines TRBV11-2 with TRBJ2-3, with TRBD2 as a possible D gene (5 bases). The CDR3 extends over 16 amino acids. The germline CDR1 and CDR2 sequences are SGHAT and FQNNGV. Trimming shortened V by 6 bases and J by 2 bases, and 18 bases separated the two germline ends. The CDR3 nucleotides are TGTGCCAGCAGGACTAAGTGGCCCCAAAACACAGATACGCAGTATTTT. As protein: CASRTKWPQNTDTQYF.

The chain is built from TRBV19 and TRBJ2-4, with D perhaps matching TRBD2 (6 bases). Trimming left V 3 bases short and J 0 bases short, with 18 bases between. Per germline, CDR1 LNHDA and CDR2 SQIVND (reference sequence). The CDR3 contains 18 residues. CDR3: CASSIEGGKGQAKNIQYF. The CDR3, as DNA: TGTGCCAGTAGTATCGAGGGCGGGAAGGGTCAAGCCAAAAACATTCAGTACTTC.

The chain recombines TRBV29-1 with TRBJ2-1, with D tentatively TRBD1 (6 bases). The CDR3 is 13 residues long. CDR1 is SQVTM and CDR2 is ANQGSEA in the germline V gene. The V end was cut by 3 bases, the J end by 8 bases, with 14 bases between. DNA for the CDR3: TGCAGCGTTGATACAGGGTTACACGATGAGCAGTTCTTC. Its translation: CSVDTGLHDEQFF.

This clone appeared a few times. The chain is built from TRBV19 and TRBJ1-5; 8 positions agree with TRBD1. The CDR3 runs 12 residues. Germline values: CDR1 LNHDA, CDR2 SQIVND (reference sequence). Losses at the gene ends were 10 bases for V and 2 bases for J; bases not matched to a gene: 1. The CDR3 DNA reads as TGTGCCACGGGACAGGGCAATCAGCCCCAGCATTTT. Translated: CATGQGNQPQHF.

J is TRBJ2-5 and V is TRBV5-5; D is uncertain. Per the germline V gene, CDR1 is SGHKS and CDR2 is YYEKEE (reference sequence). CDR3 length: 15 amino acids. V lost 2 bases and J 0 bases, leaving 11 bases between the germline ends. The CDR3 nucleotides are TGTGCCAGCAGCTTTAATGTTAATGACCAAGAGACCCAGTACTTC. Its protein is CASSFNVNDQETQYF.